This TCR beta chain derives from a study of cytomegalovirus exposure and HLA in healthy donors. Study-wide background: In terms of ancestry, the Caucasian-associated cluster contained about 80% of the approximately 400 genotyped donors.

Of note for this clone: What it binds is unknown.

CDR1 is MDHEN, CDR2 SYDVKM, per germline. Losses at the gene ends were 6 bases for V and 5 bases for J; bases not matched to a gene: 6. The CDR3 totals 14 residues. Primers included in the PCR were 60 Vbeta and 13 Jbeta primers. Using immunoSEQ multiplex PCR, the repertoire was profiled, and TCRdb retains in-frame clones only, with some absent. Among about 160,000 clones listed, roughly 76% were seen once. General study results and limits: It was assumed in the presence/absence analyses that sequencing depth was roughly uniform across donors.

The sample was PBMCs. The receptor comes from a woman aged 50 to 60 in good health and CMV-seronegative. This sequence joins TRBV28 and TRBJ2-7; TRBD2 matches at 11 bases. Here the CDR3 DNA reads TGTGCCAGCAGGCGACTAGCGGGAATACACGAGCAGTACTTC. It yields the protein CASRRLAGIHEQYF.